Each of the 15 T cell receptor beta chains below was sequenced from the same sample in a study of blood T cell repertoires in COVID-19 (dated by TCRdb to the early 2020s). The protocol used for the library was the immunoSEQ multiplex PCR assay. TCRdb took over this immuneACCESS table, retaining in-frame rearrangements with V and J assigned. Such tables are incomplete; in checked studies, under half of the missing clones stem from an unresolved V gene, and the remainder is unexplained. The sample table lists more than 250,000 clones, 84% of them with a count of one. The biggest ten clones account for roughly 8.6% of the sample. Sequencing used peripheral blood. The receptor set was obtained from a human donor in a cohort sampled during active COVID-19.

This sequence joins TRBV11-2 and TRBJ1-1, with no clear D. CDR3 length: 15 amino acids. The V end was cut by 1 base, the J end by 4 bases, with 13 bases between. The V gene's germline CDR1 is SGHAT and CDR2 FQNNGV. This CDR3 reads CASSLVDSSLTEAFF. In nucleotides, the CDR3 is TGTGCCAGCAGCTTAGTTGACTCCTCTCTCACTGAAGCTTTCTTT.

V usage is TRBV19 and J usage is TRBJ1-6; possibly TRBD1 for D (5 bases). Germline CDR1 is LNHDA and CDR2 is SQIVND (reference sequence). The CDR3 loop spans 15 amino acids. Trimming cost V 2 bases and J 6 bases, with 11 bases left between them. CDR3 in amino acids: CASSISTASNSPLHF. CDR3 bases: TGTGCCAGTAGTATATCGACAGCAAGTAATTCACCCCTCCACTTT.

The CDR3 here is CASSDTGFFGGYTF. The CDR3, as DNA: TGTGCCAGCAGTGATACAGGGTTCTTCGGTGGCTACACCTTC. V is TRBV6-2 or TRBV6-3 and J is TRBJ1-2, with TRBD1 as a possible D gene (6 bases). CDR3 size: 14 residues. Trimming shortened V by 5 bases and J by 7 bases, and 17 bases separated the two germline ends. Germline CDR1 is MNHEY and CDR2 is SVGEGT.

V usage is TRBV19 and J usage is TRBJ1-1; D not certain. CDR3 length equals 17 residues. The germline V gene has CDR1 LNHDA and CDR2 SQIVND (reference sequence). V lost 2 bases and J 3 bases, leaving 19 bases between the germline ends. The DNA of the CDR3 is TGTGCCAGTAGTATATTAGAGGGTTGGGAAAGGGACACTGAAGCTTTCTTT. This sequence encodes CASSILEGWERDTEAFF.

The V and J genes are TRBV7-6 and TRBJ1-4; 7 bases line up with TRBD1. This CDR3 has 16 residues. J was trimmed by 8 bases and V by 5 bases; bases with no gene match: 14. CDR1 and CDR2 from the germline V gene are SGHVS and FNYEAQ. The DNA for the CDR3 is TGTGCCAGCAGCCGAGGGGGCAGGGTTTACTTCGAAAAACTGTTTTTT. Encoded protein: CASSRGGRVYFEKLFF. The full variable domain, completed using reference TRBV7-6 and TRBJ1-4, is GAGVSQSPRYKVTKRGQDVALRCDPISGHVSLYWYRQALGQGPEFLTYFNYEAQQDKSGLPNDRFSAERPEGSISTLTIQRTEQRDSAMYRCASSRGGRVYFEKLFFGSGTQLSVL.

The rearrangement uses TRBV7-2 and TRBJ2-2; 8 bases agree with TRBD2. CDR3 length: 16 amino acids. V trimming: 3 bases; J trimming: 6 bases; junction bases outside the gene matches: 9. The germline V gene encodes CDR1 SGHTA and CDR2 FQGNSA. CDR3 residues: CASSFPGLGVPGELFF. The CDR3 DNA follows: TGTGCCAGCAGCTTTCCGGGACTAGGGGTTCCCGGGGAGCTGTTTTTT.

The chain joins TRBV28 to TRBJ1-5; D perhaps matches TRBD1 (6 bases). This CDR3 contains 15 residues. The V and J ends lost 3 bases and 4 bases respectively, with 13 bases between them. The germline V gene encodes CDR1 MDHEN and CDR2 SYDVKM. This CDR3 reads CASSFVRGTNQPQHF. The CDR3 DNA follows: TGTGCCAGCAGTTTCGTCAGGGGAACGAATCAGCCCCAGCATTTT. Full variable domain (rest looked up from reference TRBV28 and TRBJ1-5): DVKVTQSSRYLVKRTGEKVFLECVQDMDHENMFWYRQDPGLGLRLIYFSYDVKMKEKGDIPEGYSVSREKKERFSLILESASTNQTSMYLCASSFVRGTNQPQHFGDGTRLSIL.

The chain has TRBV5-4 and TRBJ2-3; 11 bases line up with TRBD2. Germline V gene data show CDR1 as SGHNT and CDR2 as YYREEE (reference sequence). J gave up 5 bases and V 0 bases, and 5 bases lay outside the gene matches. The length of the CDR3 is 16 residues. The CDR3 DNA reads as TGTGCCAGCAGCTTGGCACTAGCGGGAGCGGGAGATACGCAGTATTTT. It yields the protein CASSLALAGAGDTQYF. Full variable domain (outside the CDR3, taken from reference TRBV5-4 and TRBJ2-3): ETGVTQSPTHLIKTRGQQVTLRCSSQSGHNTVSWYQQALGQGPQFIFQYYREEENGRGNFPPRFSGLQFPNYSSELNVNALELDDSALYLCASSLALAGAGDTQYFGPGTRLTVL.

This rearrangement joins TRBV19 to TRBJ2-6; D possibly corresponds to TRBD2 (5 bases). Between the trimmed V and J ends, which lost 8 bases and 0 bases, there was a span of 20 bases. The germline V gene encodes CDR1 LNHDA and CDR2 SQIVND (reference sequence). This CDR3 contains 18 residues. In DNA form, the CDR3 reads TGTGCCAGTGCCATGGACGGGATCTTAAGCTCTGGGGCCAACGTCCTGACTTTC. Translation gives CASAMDGILSSGANVLTF.

The J gene is TRBJ1-2, the V gene TRBV19; possible D gene TRBD1, 6 bases. The V end was cut by 5 bases, the J end by 4 bases, with 17 bases between. CDR3 length: 15 amino acids. Germline lookup yields CDR1 LNHDA and CDR2 SQIVND (reference sequence). This CDR3 is CASSGRQGIAYGYTF. CDR3 bases: TGTGCCAGTAGTGGGCGTCAGGGGATTGCCTATGGCTACACCTTC.

The chain links TRBV7-9 to TRBJ2-7; maybe TRBD1 (5 bases). V was trimmed by 2 bases and J by 9 bases, leaving 11 bases between them. Germline V gives CDR1 SEHNR, CDR2 FQNEAQ (reference sequence). The CDR3 consists of 12 residues. CDR3 amino acids: CASSLQGSGQYF. For the CDR3, the DNA is TGTGCCAGCAGCTTACAGGGTTCAGGGCAGTACTTC.

This clone was picked up one time. The CDR3 coding sequence is TGTGCCAGCAGCTCCGGGACAGTCGGGGAGCTGTTTTTT. Protein product: CASSSGTVGELFF. This chain links TRBV5-4 with TRBJ2-2; 7 positions match TRBD1. Germline loops: CDR1 SGHNT, CDR2 YYREEE (reference sequence). This CDR3 is built from 13 residues. V was clipped by 3 bases and J by 7 bases; unmatched bases: 3.

The V and J genes are TRBV16 and TRBJ1-2, with D perhaps matching TRBD1 (6 bases). There are 13 residues in the CDR3. Trimming took off 2 bases at V and 2 bases at J, with 6 bases between the two ends. The germline gives CDR1 KGHSY, CDR2 FQNENV. The chain's CDR3 is CASSQDRNYGYTF. The CDR3 DNA sequence: TGTGCCAGCAGCCAAGACAGGAACTATGGCTACACCTTC.

J is TRBJ1-1 and V is TRBV10-2; D is perhaps TRBD1 (6 bases). CDR1 is WSHSY and CDR2 is SAAADI in the germline V gene. Trimming cost V 7 bases and J 0 bases, with 18 bases left between them. The CDR3 runs to 16 residues. The chain's CDR3 is CASKAGANAMNTEAFF. The CDR3 nucleotides are TGCGCCAGCAAGGCGGGGGCGAATGCAATGAACACTGAAGCTTTCTTT.

The chain uses TRBV5-1 and TRBJ2-5; the match to TRBD2 covers 8 bases. Germline V gives CDR1 SGHRS, CDR2 YFSETQ. V lost 2 bases and J lost 7; bases outside the gene matches: 13. The CDR3 length is 16 residues. The CDR3: CASSFLGGGIQGTQYF. The DNA of the CDR3 is TGCGCCAGCAGCTTTCTAGGCGGGGGGATTCAGGGGACCCAGTACTTC.